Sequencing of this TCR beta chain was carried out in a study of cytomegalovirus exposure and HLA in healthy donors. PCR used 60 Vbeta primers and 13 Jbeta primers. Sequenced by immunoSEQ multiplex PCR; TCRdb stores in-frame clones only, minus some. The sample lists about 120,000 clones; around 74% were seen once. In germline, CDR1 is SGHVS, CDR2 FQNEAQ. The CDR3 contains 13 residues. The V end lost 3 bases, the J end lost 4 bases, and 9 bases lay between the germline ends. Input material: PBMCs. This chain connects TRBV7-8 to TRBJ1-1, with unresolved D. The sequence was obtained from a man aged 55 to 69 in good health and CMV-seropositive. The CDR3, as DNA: TGTGCCAGCAGCTTTCCGGGGATCACTGAAGCTTTCTTT. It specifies CASSFPGITEAFF.